This TCR beta chain was sequenced during a study of cytomegalovirus exposure and HLA in healthy donors. The PCR contained 60 Vbeta and 13 Jbeta primers. Only in-frame clones appear in the TCRdb table, and some are missing; sequencing was by immunoSEQ multiplex PCR. The data show 100,000 or so clones, with roughly four fifths seen just once and under 5.5% held by the top ten. Broader study findings: As a later analysis revealed, the rate of TCR association differed by HLA locus, with DRB1 most and HLA-C fewest.

CDR1 and CDR2 from the germline V gene are LNHDA and SQIVND (reference sequence). CDR3 length equals 16 residues. The V and J ends lost 4 bases and 8 bases, in that order; junction bases with no gene match: 11. Of note for this clone: Its antigen is unidentified.

The rearrangement joins TRBV19 to TRBJ1-4, with TRBD1 identical over 9 bases. The source is a man aged 35 to 55 in good health and CMV-seropositive. Sequences were obtained from PBMCs. The CDR3 spells CASSSQNRGPTEKLFF. DNA for the CDR3: TGTGCCAGTAGTAGTCAAAACAGGGGGCCGACGGAAAAACTGTTTTTT.